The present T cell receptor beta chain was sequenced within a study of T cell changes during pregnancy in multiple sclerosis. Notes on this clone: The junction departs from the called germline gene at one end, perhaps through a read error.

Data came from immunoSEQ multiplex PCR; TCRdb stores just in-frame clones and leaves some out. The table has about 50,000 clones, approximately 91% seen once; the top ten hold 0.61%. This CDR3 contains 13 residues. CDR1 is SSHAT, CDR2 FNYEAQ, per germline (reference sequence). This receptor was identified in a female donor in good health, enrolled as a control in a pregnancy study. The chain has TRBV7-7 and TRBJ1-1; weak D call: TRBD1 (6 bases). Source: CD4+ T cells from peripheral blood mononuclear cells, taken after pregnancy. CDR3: CASSPQTGFEAFF. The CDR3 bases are TGTGCTAGCAGCCCGCAGACAGGTTTTGAAGCTTTCTTT.